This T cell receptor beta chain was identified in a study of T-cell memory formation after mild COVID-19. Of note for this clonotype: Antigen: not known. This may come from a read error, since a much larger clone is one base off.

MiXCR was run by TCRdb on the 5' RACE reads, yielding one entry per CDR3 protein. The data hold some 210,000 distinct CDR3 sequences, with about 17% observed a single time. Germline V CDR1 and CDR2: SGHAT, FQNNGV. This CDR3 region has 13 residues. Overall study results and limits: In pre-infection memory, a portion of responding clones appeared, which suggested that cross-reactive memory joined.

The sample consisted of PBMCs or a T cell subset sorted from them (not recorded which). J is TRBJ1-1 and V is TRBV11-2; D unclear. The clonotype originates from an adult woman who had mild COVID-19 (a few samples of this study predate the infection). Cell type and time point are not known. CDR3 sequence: CASILEVRTEAFF. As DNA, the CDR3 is TGTGCCAGCATCTTAGAGGTCAGAACTGAAGCTTTCTTT.